The 3 T cell receptor beta chains below all came from one sample that was sequenced in a study of blood T cells in healthy people across ages (dated by TCRdb to the mid-2010s). The library came from 5' RACE. Instrument on record: Illumina HiSeq 2500. A second roughly 6 to 11 cycle PCR used a sample-barcoded 5' primer and a J-beta primer mix. TCRdb took the public reads, trimmed them with fastp at Q25, ran MiXCR for clone calling and kept in-frame beta chains. Rows are unified per CDR3 protein, each entry keeping the most common DNA and genes. Across this sample there are fewer than 2,000,000 distinct CDR3 sequences, with 30% to 35% seen only once. About 11% of the sample is taken by the ten largest. Sequenced sample: blood. The origin of the receptors is a woman aged 25 to 39 in good health.

V is TRBV2 and J is TRBJ1-1; 10 bases fit TRBD1. Trimming cost V 7 bases and J 6 bases; bases outside gene matches: 2. The CDR3 extends over 12 amino acids. Germline V gives CDR1 SNHLY, CDR2 FYNNEI. The CDR3 sequence is CASKGQGAEAFF. CDR3 nucleotide sequence: TGTGCCAGCAAAGGACAGGGGGCTGAAGCTTTCTTT.

As regards this clonotype: A much larger clone differs by one base, so this may be a read error. The rearrangement uses TRBV18 and TRBJ1-1; D unresolved. V gave up 8 bases and J gave up 3 bases, with 4 bases separating them. The CDR3 is 10 amino acids. CDR1 KGHSH and CDR2 LQKENI come from the germline V gene. The DNA for the CDR3 is TGTGCCAGCGGGGACACTGAAGCTTTCTTT. It codes for CASGDTEAFF.

With regard to this clonotype: This may be a read error: a much more frequent sequence differs by one nucleotide. This chain joins TRBV28 and TRBJ2-1, with D maybe TRBD2 (5 bases). The V gene lost 10 bases and the J gene lost 1 base, with 20 bases spanning the gap. Germline CDR1 reads MDHEN; CDR2 reads SYDVKM. CDR3 size: 16 residues. CDR3 loop: CANSPPERASYNEQFF. The DNA for the CDR3 is TGTGCCAACAGCCCCCCTGAGAGGGCTTCCTACAATGAGCAGTTCTTC.